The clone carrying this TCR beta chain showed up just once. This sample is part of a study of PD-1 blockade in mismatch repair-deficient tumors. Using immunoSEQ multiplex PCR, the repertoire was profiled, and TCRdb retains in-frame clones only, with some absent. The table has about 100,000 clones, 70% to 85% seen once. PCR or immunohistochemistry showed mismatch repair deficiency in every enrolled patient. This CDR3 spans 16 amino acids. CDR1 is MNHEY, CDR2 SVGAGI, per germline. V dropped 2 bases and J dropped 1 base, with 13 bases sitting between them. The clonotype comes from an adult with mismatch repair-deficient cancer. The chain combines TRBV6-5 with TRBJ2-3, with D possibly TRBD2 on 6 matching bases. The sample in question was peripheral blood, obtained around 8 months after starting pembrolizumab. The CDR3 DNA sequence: TGTGCCAGCAGTTACACGGGAGTATGGGGCACAGATACGCAGTATTTT. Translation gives CASSYTGVWGTDTQYF.